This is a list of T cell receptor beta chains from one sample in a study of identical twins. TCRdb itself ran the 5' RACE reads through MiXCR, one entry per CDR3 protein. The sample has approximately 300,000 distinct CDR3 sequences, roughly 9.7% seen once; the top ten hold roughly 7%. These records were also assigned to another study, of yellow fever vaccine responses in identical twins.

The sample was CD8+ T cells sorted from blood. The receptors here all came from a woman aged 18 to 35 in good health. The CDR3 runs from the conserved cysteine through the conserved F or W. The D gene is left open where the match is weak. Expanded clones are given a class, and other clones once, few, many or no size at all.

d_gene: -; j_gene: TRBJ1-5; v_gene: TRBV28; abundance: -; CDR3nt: TGTGCCAGCACCTCTTCCGACCCTCTTGGCAATCAGCCCCAGCATTTT; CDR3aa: CASTSSDPLGNQPQHF
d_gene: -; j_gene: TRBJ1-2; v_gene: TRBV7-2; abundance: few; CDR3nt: TGTGCCAGCAGCTTAGAAGTCTTCGGCAGGGAAGGTGGCTACACCTTC; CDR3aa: CASSLEVFGREGGYTF
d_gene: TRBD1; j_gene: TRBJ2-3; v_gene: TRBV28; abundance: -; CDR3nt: TGTGCCAGCAAAGAACAGGGGTCGGGGACAGATACGCAGTATTTT; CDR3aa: CASKEQGSGTDTQYF
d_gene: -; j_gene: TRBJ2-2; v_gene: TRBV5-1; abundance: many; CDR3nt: TGCGCCAGCACCCGGGTTCCGGAAGACAGGATACTCACCGGGGAGCTGTTTTTT; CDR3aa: CASTRVPEDRILTGELFF
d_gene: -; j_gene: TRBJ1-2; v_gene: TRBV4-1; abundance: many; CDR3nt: TGCGCCAGCAGCCAAGTCCTCGGGGGGGACTATGGCTACACCTTC; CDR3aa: CASSQVLGGDYGYTF
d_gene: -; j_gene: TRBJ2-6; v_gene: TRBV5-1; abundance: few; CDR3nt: TGCGCCAGCAGCTCCAATGGGGCCAACGTCCTGACTTTC; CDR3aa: CASSSNGANVLTF
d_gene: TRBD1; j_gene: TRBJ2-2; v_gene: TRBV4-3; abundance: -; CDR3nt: TGCGCCAGCAGCCAAGATCGGCAGGGGGTGGGCACCGGGGAGCTGTTTTTT; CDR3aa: CASSQDRQGVGTGELFF
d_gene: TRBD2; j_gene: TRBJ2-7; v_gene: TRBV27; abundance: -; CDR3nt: TGTGCCAGCAGTCTGAATAGCGGGAGAGTATACGAGCAGTACTTC; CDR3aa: CASSLNSGRVYEQYF
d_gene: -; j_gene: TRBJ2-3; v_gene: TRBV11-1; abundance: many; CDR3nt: TGTGCCAGCAGCTCCTCCCCGACAGACACACTGACCACAGATACGCAGTATTTT; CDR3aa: CASSSSPTDTLTTDTQYF
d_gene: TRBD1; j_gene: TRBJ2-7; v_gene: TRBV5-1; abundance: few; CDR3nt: TGCGCCAGCAACAGGGGCGACCACGAGCAGTACTTC; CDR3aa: CASNRGDHEQYF
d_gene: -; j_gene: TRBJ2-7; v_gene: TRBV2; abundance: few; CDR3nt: TGTGCCAGCAGTGAAGGGCCGGAACCCTACGAGCAGTACTTC; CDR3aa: CASSEGPEPYEQYF
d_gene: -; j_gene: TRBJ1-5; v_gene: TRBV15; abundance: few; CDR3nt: TGTGCCACCAGCAGAGATGGTATGGGGGATCAGCCCCAGCATTTT; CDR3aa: CATSRDGMGDQPQHF
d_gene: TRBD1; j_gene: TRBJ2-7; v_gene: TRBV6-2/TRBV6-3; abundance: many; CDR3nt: TGTGCCAGCAGTTACCCGAAGACCGGGACAGGCTTCTACGAGCAGTACTTC; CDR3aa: CASSYPKTGTGFYEQYF
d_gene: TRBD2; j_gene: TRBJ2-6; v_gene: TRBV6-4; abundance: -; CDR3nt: TGTGCCAGCAGTGACAGTTACCATAGCGGGAGTGATGGGGCCAACGTCCTGACTTTC; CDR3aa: CASSDSYHSGSDGANVLTF
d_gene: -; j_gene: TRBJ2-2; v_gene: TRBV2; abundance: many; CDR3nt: TGTGCCAGCAGCGCAGGGTTACCCGGGGAGCTGTTTTTT; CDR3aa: CASSAGLPGELFF
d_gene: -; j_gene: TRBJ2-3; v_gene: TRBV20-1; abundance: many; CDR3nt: TGCAGTGCTAGAGATGGTGCAGGGGGGACAGATACGCAGTATTTT; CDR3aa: CSARDGAGGTDTQYF
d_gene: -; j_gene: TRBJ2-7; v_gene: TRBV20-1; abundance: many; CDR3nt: TGCAGTGCTAAATCCGGGCTCCTAGAGCAGTACTTC; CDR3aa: CSAKSGLLEQYF
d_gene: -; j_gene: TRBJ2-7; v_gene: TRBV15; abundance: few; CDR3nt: TGTGCCACCAGCAATACAAACAGCCAGAGCTCCTACGAGCAGTACTTC; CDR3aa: CATSNTNSQSSYEQYF
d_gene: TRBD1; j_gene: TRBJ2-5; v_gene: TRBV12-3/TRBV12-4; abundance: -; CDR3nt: TGTGCCAGCAGTTTGGTCAGGGGGCGCGAGGAGACCCAGTACTTC; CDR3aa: CASSLVRGREETQYF
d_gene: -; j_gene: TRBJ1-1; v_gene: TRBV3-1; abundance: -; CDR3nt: TGTGCCAGCAGCGCCGCTGGTCAGGAGAACACTGAAGCTTTCTTT; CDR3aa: CASSAAGQENTEAFF
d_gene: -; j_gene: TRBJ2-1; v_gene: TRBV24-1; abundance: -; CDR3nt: TGTGCCACCAGTGTCCTAGGAACGGACAATGAGCAGTTCTTC; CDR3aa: CATSVLGTDNEQFF
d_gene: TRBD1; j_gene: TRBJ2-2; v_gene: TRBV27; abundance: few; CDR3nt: TGTGCCAGCAGCCTCGGACAGGGGATCGGGGAGCTGTTTTTT; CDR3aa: CASSLGQGIGELFF